Described below is a single TCR beta chain sequence and its context. What it recognizes is unknown. One entry per CDR3 protein, called by TCRdb with MiXCR from the reads. This sample carries roughly 730,000 distinct CDR3 sequences, around a third of them seen once, and the ten largest clones take 15% to 20%. The CDR3 spans 15 residues. Deletions cut 5 bases from V and 0 bases from J, with 11 bases between. Germline loops: CDR1 DFQATT, CDR2 SNEGSKA (reference sequence). The source of the sample is a study of T cell repertoires in cytomegalovirus infection. The chain carries TRBV20-1 and TRBJ2-6; TRBD2 might be the D (5 bases). This TCR was sampled from a human donor in good health (CMV status not recorded). Some clones in this sample may be carry-over from other donors' samples. The sequencing here drew on cultured PBMCs, taken from culture after CMV antigen stimulation. Written as DNA, the CDR3 is TGCAGTGCTGGGGAGCCCTACTCTGGGGCCAACGTCCTGACTTTC. Amino acids: CSAGEPYSGANVLTF.